This record looks at one T cell receptor (beta chain) sequence and its context. This specimen comes from a study of control samples from healthy donors and cancer patients. Germline V CDR1 and CDR2: MGHRA, YSYEKL. The CDR3 covers 15 residues. Between the trimmed V and J ends, which lost 0 bases and 1 base, there was a span of 6 bases. This table comes from immunoSEQ multiplex PCR, and its TCRdb copy is limited to in-frame clones, with some not included. The table lists 170,000 or so clones, nearly 90% of them singletons, with approximately 1.4% in the top ten. The chain combines TRBV4-1 with TRBJ2-2; no clear D gene. This clonotype originated in a woman in her forties or fifties in good health. The specimen sequenced was blood. For the CDR3, the DNA is TGCGCCAGCAGCCAAGAGTCCGAGAACACCGGGGAGCTGTTTTTT. It encodes CASSQESENTGELFF.